These 14 T cell receptor beta chains were all obtained from the same sample, sequenced in a study of beta chain features in type 1 diabetes. All of the isolated RNA was reverse transcribed, so expressed TCRB transcripts were sequenced. Sequenced by immunoSEQ multiplex PCR; TCRdb stores in-frame clones only, minus some. Of hundreds of thousands of clones in the sample, around 15% were seen once. The specimen was naive CD4+ T cells from blood. Every receptor here comes from a man younger than 30 in good health.

This CDR3 reads CASSLGRVGGYTF. CDR3 coding DNA: TGTGCCAGCAGCTTGGGCAGGGTAGGTGGCTACACCTTC. The chain uses TRBV5-6 and TRBJ1-2; tentatively, D is TRBD1 (5 bases). The CDR3 sequence is 13 residues long. The germline gives CDR1 SGHDT, CDR2 YYEEEE. Trimming removed 0 bases at V and 7 bases at J, with 10 bases between. Complete variable domain (other parts from reference TRBV5-6 and TRBJ1-2): DAGVTQSPTHLIKTRGQQVTLRCSPKSGHDTVSWYQQALGQGPQFIFQYYEEEERQRGNFPDRFSGHQFPNYSSELNVNALLLGDSALYLCASSLGRVGGYTFGSGTRLTVV.

This clone was seen more than once but under ten times. This chain joins TRBV6-6 and TRBJ2-7; 9 bases are shared with TRBD1. The CDR3 runs 14 residues. Germline trimming cut 4 bases from V and 3 bases from J; bases unmatched to any gene: 4. From germline, CDR1 is MNHNY and CDR2 SVGAGI (reference sequence). The CDR3 spells CASSSQGADYEQYF. The CDR3 DNA reads TGTGCCAGCAGTTCACAGGGGGCCGACTACGAGCAGTACTTC.

V is TRBV19 and J is TRBJ2-3; D ambiguous. CDR3 length: 15 amino acids. Trimming cost V 3 bases and J 5 bases, with 15 bases left between them. In germline, CDR1 is LNHDA, CDR2 SQIVND (reference sequence). The CDR3 reads CASSIPSRAGDTQYF. The CDR3 bases are TGTGCCAGTAGTATCCCCTCTAGGGCAGGAGATACGCAGTATTTT.

V gene TRBV2 combines with J gene TRBJ1-2; the match to TRBD1 covers 7 bases. J lost 13 bases, V lost 6 bases, and 14 bases had no gene match. The CDR3 totals 13 residues. Germline loops: CDR1 SNHLY, CDR2 FYNNEI. CDR3 sequence (DNA): TGTGCCAGCAGCCTGGGACAGATAATATCCCTCACCTTC. It yields the protein CASSLGQIISLTF.

This clone was detected only a few times. The rearrangement uses TRBV7-2 and TRBJ1-5, with 9 positions matching TRBD1. Germline CDR1 reads SGHTA; CDR2 reads FQGNSA. The CDR3 runs 17 residues. The junction had 9 bases not matched to a gene; V was cut back by 4 bases and J by 2 bases. The CDR3 loop reads CASSSRDRVNGNQPQHF. The CDR3 coding sequence is TGTGCCAGCAGCTCCCGGGACAGGGTTAATGGCAATCAGCCCCAGCATTTT.

This clone was seen a handful of times. Within the sample, other DNA sequences also encode this same CDR3. V and J are TRBV7-8 and TRBJ2-3, with D tentatively TRBD2 (6 bases). Trimming took off 1 base at V and 4 bases at J, with 6 bases between the two ends. In germline, CDR1 is SGHVS, CDR2 FQNEAQ. This CDR3 spans 13 amino acids. The chain's CDR3 is CASSLGGADTQYF. CDR3 DNA sequence: TGTGCCAGCAGCTTAGGGGGGGCAGATACGCAGTATTTT.

This clone was observed a few times. The chain employs TRBV25-1 and TRBJ2-7; D might be TRBD1 or TRBD2, each matching 5 bases. The germline V gene encodes CDR1 MGHDK and CDR2 SYGVNS. This CDR3 region has 16 residues. V lost 3 bases to trimming and J lost 5 bases, with 20 bases between them. The CDR3 sequence is CASSEAGTGIFDEQYF. CDR3 coding DNA: TGTGCCAGCAGTGAGGCCGGGACGGGGATTTTCGACGAGCAGTACTTC.

In this sample, this clone turned up a few times. The CDR3 coding sequence is TGTGCCAGCAGCTTGAGAGAGGGTCTCCAAGAGACCCAGTACTTC. It yields the protein CASSLREGLQETQYF. The J gene is TRBJ2-5, the V gene TRBV5-6; a weak D match, TRBD2 (5 bases). The germline CDR1 and CDR2 sequences are SGHDT and YYEEEE. The CDR3 loop spans 15 amino acids. Trimming removed 1 base at V and 1 base at J, with 11 bases between.

The rearrangement uses TRBV7-3 and TRBJ2-2; a weak D match, TRBD2 (5 bases). Germline V gene lookup returns CDR1 SGHTA and CDR2 FQGTGA. The V end lost 4 bases, the J end lost 6 bases, and 6 bases lay between the germline ends. This CDR3 has 12 amino acids. The CDR3 DNA sequence: TGTGCCAGCAGCTGGAGGCCCGGGGAGCTGTTTTTT. Residues: CASSWRPGELFF.

The V gene is TRBV5-1, the J gene TRBJ2-2, with D perhaps matching TRBD1 (6 bases). With 4 bases removed from V and 1 base from J, the gap between germline ends came to 8 bases. Germline V gene sequence: CDR1 SGHRS, CDR2 YFSETQ. This CDR3 has 14 residues. The CDR3 loop reads CASSVGQNTGELFF. CDR3 bases: TGCGCCAGCAGCGTGGGACAGAACACCGGGGAGCTGTTTTTT.

This sequence joins TRBV7-3 and TRBJ2-3; 10 positions agree with TRBD2. The V and J ends lost 5 bases and 2 bases, in that order; junction bases with no gene match: 4. This CDR3 has 15 amino acids. CDR1 SGHTA and CDR2 FQGTGA come from the germline V gene. The CDR3 region has the DNA TGTGCCAGCAGCCGGACTAGCGGAATCACAGATACGCAGTATTTT. Its translation is CASSRTSGITDTQYF.

The chain couples TRBV19 to TRBJ2-6; a weak D match, TRBD1 (6 bases). Germline V lookup: CDR1 LNHDA, CDR2 SQIVND (reference sequence). V dropped 9 bases and J dropped 4 bases, with 16 bases sitting between them. This CDR3 spans 15 amino acids. CDR3 DNA sequence: TGTGCCAGCAATAGCCCAGGGGCCGGGGCCAACGTCCTGACTTTC. Translated, it gives CASNSPGAGANVLTF.

Here the CDR3 reads CAISPGQSIFYEQYF. For the CDR3, the DNA is TGTGCCATCTCCCCGGGCCAATCGATATTCTACGAGCAGTACTTC. The chain couples TRBV10-3 to TRBJ2-7; D is ambiguous. From germline, CDR1 is ENHRY and CDR2 SYGVKD. This CDR3 has 15 residues. Trimming removed 8 bases from V and 3 bases from J, with 20 bases in between.

The genes are TRBV15 and TRBJ2-6; a weak D match, TRBD1 (6 bases). Trimming shortened V by 0 bases and J by 4 bases, and 13 bases separated the two germline ends. The CDR3 runs to 17 residues. In germline, CDR1 is LNHNV, CDR2 YYDKDF (reference sequence). The chain's CDR3 is CATSRDPQGTGANVLTF. The CDR3 coding sequence is TGTGCCACCAGCAGAGATCCACAGGGAACAGGGGCCAACGTCCTGACTTTC.